The 18 T cell receptor beta chains below were found in one sample sequenced in a study of cytomegalovirus exposure and HLA in healthy donors. This PCR relied on a set of 60 Vbeta primers and 13 Jbeta primers. Repertoires were generated with immunoSEQ multiplex PCR, while TCRdb's copy carries only in-frame clones and drops some. Recorded here are around 140,000 clones; the top ten clones represent about 1.6%. The specimen sequenced was PBMCs. These receptors were obtained from a woman aged 45-65 years in good health and CMV-seronegative.

Of note for this clone: In the same sample, other DNA sequences code for this CDR3. This sequence joins TRBV30 and TRBJ2-1; no clear D gene. The CDR3 is 11 amino acids. Trimming stripped 3 bases from V and 4 bases from J, with 4 bases between. Germline V lookup: CDR1 GTSNPN, CDR2 SVGIG (reference sequence). The CDR3: CAWSNYNEQFF. The CDR3 nucleotides are TGTGCCTGGAGCAATTACAATGAGCAGTTCTTC. Complete variable domain (other parts from reference TRBV30 and TRBJ2-1): SQTIHQWPATLVQPVGSPLSLECTVEGTSNPNLYWYRQAAGRGLQLLFYSVGIGQISSEVPQNLSASRPQDRQFILSSKKLLLSDSGFYLCAWSNYNEQFFGPGTRLTVL.

The chain couples TRBV28 to TRBJ2-7, with 10 bases fitting TRBD1. The CDR3 runs 15 residues. The germline CDR1 and CDR2 sequences are MDHEN and SYDVKM. V was clipped by 5 bases and J by 1 base; unmatched bases: 5. The CDR3 here is CASSLGQGGSYEQYF. The CDR3 DNA reads TGTGCCAGCAGTCTAGGACAGGGGGGGTCCTACGAGCAGTACTTC.

The chain joins TRBV21-1 to TRBJ1-2. TRBV21-1 is annotated as a pseudogene. The CDR3 is 13 amino acids. The DNA of the CDR3 is TGTGCCAGCAGCAAGTTGGCGGAACATGGCTACACCTTC. Its protein is CASSKLAEHGYTF.

J is TRBJ2-5 and V is TRBV7-2, with 9 bases fitting TRBD2. V gave up 4 bases and J gave up 4 bases; unmatched junction bases: 4. Germline lookup yields CDR1 SGHTA and CDR2 FQGNSA. CDR3 length: 14 amino acids. The CDR3 protein is CASSSGTSLETQYF. DNA of the CDR3: TGTGCCAGCAGCTCCGGGACTAGCCTAGAGACCCAGTACTTC.

The chain recombines TRBV15 with TRBJ2-6, with 7 bases identical to TRBD1. The germline V gene encodes CDR1 LNHNV and CDR2 YYDKDF (reference sequence). V shed 4 bases and J 0 bases; nucleotides not matched to a gene: 6. The CDR3 runs 17 residues. The CDR3 region has the DNA TGTGCCACCAGCACTATTCAGGGGGACTCTGGGGCCAACGTCCTGACTTTC. Translation: CATSTIQGDSGANVLTF.

CDR3 DNA: TGCGCCAGCAGCCAAGAAGGGTCGGGAGTATACGAGCAGTACTTC. Amino acid sequence: CASSQEGSGVYEQYF. V gene TRBV4-3 combines with J gene TRBJ2-7; perhaps TRBD2 as D (6 bases). Germline CDR1 LGHNA, CDR2 YSLEER. The CDR3 is 15 residues long. With 0 bases removed from V and 4 bases from J, the gap between germline ends came to 13 bases.

The chain has TRBV9 and TRBJ1-6, with D hard to call. The CDR3 is made up of 13 amino acids. V was shortened by 1 base and J by 7 bases, with 6 bases between the two germline ends. The germline CDR1 and CDR2 sequences are SGDLS and YYNGEE. The CDR3 DNA reads TGTGCCAGCAGCGTACAGTCAAATTCACCCCTCCACTTT. It codes for CASSVQSNSPLHF.

The CDR3 region has the DNA TGTGCCAGCAGCTTGGTTGGACTAGCGAATGGAGAGCAGTACTTC. The encoded protein is CASSLVGLANGEQYF. This chain uses TRBV5-4 with TRBJ2-7, with TRBD2 matching over 9 bases. Trimming at V came to 0 bases and at J to 7 bases, leaving 8 bases not matched to a gene. The CDR3 totals 15 residues. Germline V gene lookup returns CDR1 SGHNT and CDR2 YYREEE (reference sequence). Drawing the rest from reference TRBV5-4 and TRBJ2-7, the complete variable domain is ETGVTQSPTHLIKTRGQQVTLRCSSQSGHNTVSWYQQALGQGPQFIFQYYREEENGRGNFPPRFSGLQFPNYSSELNVNALELDDSALYLCASSLVGLANGEQYFGPGTRLTVT.

This chain uses TRBV5-6 with TRBJ1-1; D might be TRBD1 (6 bases). With 2 bases removed from V and 9 bases from J, the gap between germline ends came to 17 bases. The CDR3 runs to 14 residues. Germline V gene data show CDR1 as SGHDT and CDR2 as YYEEEE. CDR3 DNA sequence: TGTGCCAGCAGCTTAGGTGGACAGACGAGTAAAGCTTTCTTT. It yields the protein CASSLGGQTSKAFF.

The V call is TRBV9, the J call TRBJ1-3; D is undetermined. Germline CDR1 and CDR2: SGDLS and YYNGEE. This CDR3 has 16 amino acids. V lost 2 bases and J 4 bases, leaving 16 bases between the germline ends. The DNA for the CDR3 is TGTGCCAGCAGCGTTACAGCTCCGGCCTCAGGAAACACCATATATTTT. Translating it yields CASSVTAPASGNTIYF.

This chain links TRBV7-9 with TRBJ1-1, with no clear D. Germline CDR1 SEHNR, CDR2 FQNEAQ (reference sequence). With 1 base removed from V and 0 bases from J, the gap between germline ends came to 9 bases. There are 15 residues in the CDR3. The CDR3 loop reads CASSLDRGLNTEAFF. The CDR3, as DNA: TGTGCCAGCAGCTTAGACCGGGGATTGAACACTGAAGCTTTCTTT.

The V and J genes are TRBV5-6 and TRBJ2-2; 7 nucleotides agree with TRBD1. Unmatched junction bases numbered 6, after V lost 4 bases and J lost 6 bases. This CDR3 spans 14 amino acids. Germline values: CDR1 SGHDT, CDR2 YYEEEE. Here the CDR3 reads CASSVRQGPGELFF. The CDR3 region has the DNA TGTGCCAGCAGCGTCAGACAGGGTCCCGGGGAGCTGTTTTTT.

This chain uses TRBV4-2 with TRBJ1-4; D is unresolved. Deletions cut 3 bases from V and 7 bases from J, with 18 bases between. This CDR3 contains 16 residues. Germline lookup yields CDR1 LGHNA and CDR2 YNFKEQ. The DNA of the CDR3 is TGTGCCAGCAGCCAGGCAGACGGAGGAGTTTCTGAAAAACTGTTTTTT. It codes for CASSQADGGVSEKLFF.

J is TRBJ1-4 and V is TRBV9; the D gene is possibly TRBD1 (5 bases). Germline V lookup: CDR1 SGDLS, CDR2 YYNGEE. The CDR3 runs to 13 residues. Trimming removed 3 bases from V and 7 bases from J, with 10 bases in between. Written as DNA, the CDR3 is TGTGCCAGCAGCGGGGGGGGTGGTGAAAAACTGTTTTTT. It translates to CASSGGGGEKLFF.

The rearrangement joins TRBV4-2 to TRBJ2-5; 14 bases agree with TRBD2. The junction had 8 bases not matched to a gene; V was cut back by 0 bases and J by 5 bases. Germline V gene sequence: CDR1 LGHNA, CDR2 YNFKEQ. This CDR3 is built from 18 residues. The CDR3: CASSQETTSGGVGETQYF. For the CDR3, the DNA is TGTGCCAGCAGCCAAGAAACGACTAGCGGGGGGGTAGGGGAGACCCAGTACTTC.

V is TRBV10-3 and J is TRBJ2-2, with TRBD2 matching over 9 bases. Germline-derived CDR1 and CDR2 are ENHRY and SYGVKD. The V and J ends lost 4 bases and 1 base, in that order; junction bases with no gene match: 7. The CDR3 runs 17 residues. CDR3 sequence reads: CAISVPLAGLNTGELFF. The CDR3 DNA sequence: TGTGCCATCAGTGTCCCCCTAGCGGGGTTGAACACCGGGGAGCTGTTTTTT.

The CDR3: CASSFRQTLGNTEAFF. The DNA for the CDR3 is TGCGCCAGCAGCTTCCGACAGACCCTAGGGAACACTGAAGCTTTCTTT. The V call is TRBV4-3, the J call TRBJ1-1; D might be TRBD1 (5 bases). Per the germline V gene, CDR1 is LGHNA and CDR2 is YSLEER. The CDR3 is 16 residues long. V lost 5 bases and J 1 base, leaving 17 bases between the germline ends.

The chain is built from TRBV5-6 and TRBJ2-3; a possible D gene is TRBD1 (6 bases). V lost 4 bases and J 0 bases, leaving 9 bases between the germline ends. CDR3 length: 14 amino acids. The germline V gene encodes CDR1 SGHDT and CDR2 YYEEEE. This CDR3 is CASSPGASTDTQYF. CDR3 in DNA: TGTGCCAGCAGCCCAGGGGCTAGCACAGATACGCAGTATTTT.